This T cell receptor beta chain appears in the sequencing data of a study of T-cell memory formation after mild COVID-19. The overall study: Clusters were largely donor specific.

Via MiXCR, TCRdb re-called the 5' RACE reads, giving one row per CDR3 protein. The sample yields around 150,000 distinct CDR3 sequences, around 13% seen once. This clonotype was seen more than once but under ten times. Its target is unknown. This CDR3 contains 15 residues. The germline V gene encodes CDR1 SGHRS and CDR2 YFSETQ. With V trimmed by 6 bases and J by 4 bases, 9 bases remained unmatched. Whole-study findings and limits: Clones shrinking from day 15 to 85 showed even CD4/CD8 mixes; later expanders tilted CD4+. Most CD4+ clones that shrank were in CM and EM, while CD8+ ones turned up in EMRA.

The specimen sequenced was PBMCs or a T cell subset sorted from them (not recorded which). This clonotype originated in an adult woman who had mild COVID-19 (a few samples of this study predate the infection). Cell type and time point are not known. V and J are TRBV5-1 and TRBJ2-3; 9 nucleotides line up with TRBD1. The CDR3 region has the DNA TGCGCCAGCAATCAACAGGGGGCTGATTCAGATACGCAGTATTTT. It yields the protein CASNQQGADSDTQYF.